This T cell receptor beta chain was identified during a study of blood T cell repertoires in COVID-19. Across the study: Spain, Italy and the United States supplied samples that represented acute and convalescent COVID-19. Sources were T cells, B-cell-depleted T cells, or PBMCs; the material itself was cDNA or gDNA.

Germline loops: CDR1 SNHLY, CDR2 FYNNEI. Trimming left V 6 bases short and J 7 bases short, with 15 bases between. This CDR3 region has 13 residues. Original analysis: Nucleated cell number was recorded as an estimate derived from reference gene primer amplification. Repertoires were generated with immunoSEQ multiplex PCR, while TCRdb's copy carries only in-frame clones and drops some. The V and J calls and the clone size are those of that table, but D and trimming were determined from the DNA. The sample lists under 200,000 clones; approximately 83% were seen once. Sequences were obtained from peripheral blood. The receptor comes from a woman at least 80 years old with active or convalescent COVID-19. The rearrangement links TRBV2 to TRBJ1-2; D not certain. The CDR3 protein is CASRADGPGGYTF. In DNA, the CDR3 is TGTGCCAGCAGAGCGGACGGGCCCGGTGGCTACACCTTC.